This T cell receptor (beta chain) was documented in a study of T cell responses to AZD1222 COVID-19 vaccine. Turning to the study itself: Some second doses came at about 4 weeks and others at about 12 weeks; these were pooled. General study results and limits: Two AZD1222 administrations were followed by greater Spike-specific TCR breadth and depth.

The protocol was immunoSEQ multiplex PCR, while the TCRdb copy is restricted to in-frame clones and leaves out a portion. The repertoire holds about 97,000 clones, with roughly 90% as singletons. About this clone: Its antigen remains unknown.

CDR3 length equals 18 residues. Germline lookup yields CDR1 LGHDT and CDR2 YNNKEL (reference sequence). The ends lost 2 bases at V and 3 bases at J; junction bases unmatched: 12. The sequencing here drew on peripheral blood, taken on day 0 of AZD1222 vaccination. The V gene is TRBV3-1 (or the pseudogene TRBV3-2), the J gene TRBJ2-3, with TRBD2 matching 9 bases. The sequence derives from an adult in good health. For the CDR3, the DNA is TGTGCCAGCAGCCAAATGTGGGCGGGGGGGCCAAAGACAGATACGCAGTATTTT. Its protein is CASSQMWAGGPKTDTQYF.